Listed below are T cell receptor beta chains from one sample, sequenced in a study of cytomegalovirus exposure and HLA in healthy donors. Sequenced by immunoSEQ multiplex PCR; TCRdb stores in-frame clones only, minus some. The table lists about 140,000 clones, 70% to 90% of them singletons. Sequenced material: PBMCs. These receptors were obtained from a woman younger than 30 in good health and CMV-seropositive. Both conserved end residues are trimmed from each CDR3. A D gene is named only where the DNA matches it firmly. Clone size is stated in some rows and not others, as once, few, many or a class when expanded.

D gene: NA
V gene: TRBV7-6
CDR3 length: 14
clone size: once
J gene: TRBJ2-7
CDR3 protein: ASSLQPARFSYEQY

D gene: NA
V gene: TRBV5-4
CDR3 length: 11
clone size: NA
J gene: TRBJ2-7
CDR3 protein: ASSPRADGEQY

D gene: NA
V gene: TRBV6-5
CDR3 length: 11
clone size: NA
J gene: TRBJ1-2
CDR3 protein: ASTRGANYGYT

D gene: NA
V gene: TRBV18
CDR3 length: 14
clone size: once
J gene: TRBJ1-2
CDR3 protein: ASSPLPGTTNYGYT

D gene: NA
V gene: TRBV15
CDR3 length: 12
clone size: NA
J gene: TRBJ2-7
CDR3 protein: ATSRNREYNEQY

D gene: NA
V gene: TRBV7-8
CDR3 length: 13
clone size: NA
J gene: TRBJ1-1
CDR3 protein: ASSLSYQGTTEAF

D gene: TRBD2
V gene: TRBV7-2
CDR3 length: 15
clone size: NA
J gene: TRBJ2-6
CDR3 protein: ASSLSGRRAGANVLT

D gene: NA
V gene: TRBV5-1
CDR3 length: 14
clone size: NA
J gene: TRBJ1-3
CDR3 protein: ASSTNVGVGGNTIY

D gene: NA
V gene: TRBV9
CDR3 length: 11
clone size: NA
J gene: TRBJ2-1
CDR3 protein: ASSVVSAREQF

D gene: TRBD1
V gene: TRBV7-9
CDR3 length: 14
clone size: few
J gene: TRBJ2-3
CDR3 protein: ATRGERGQGTDTQY

D gene: TRBD2
V gene: TRBV4-2
CDR3 length: 13
clone size: NA
J gene: TRBJ2-7
CDR3 protein: ASSQDPGGIYEQY

D gene: NA
V gene: TRBV28
CDR3 length: 16
clone size: NA
J gene: TRBJ1-3
CDR3 protein: ASSPIFPQGLSGNTIY

D gene: NA
V gene: TRBV1
CDR3 length: 15
clone size: few
J gene: TRBJ2-5
CDR3 protein: TSSQDIRRGDRETQY

D gene: TRBD1
V gene: TRBV28
CDR3 length: 14
clone size: NA
J gene: TRBJ2-7
CDR3 protein: ASSLWGQGRDYEQY

D gene: NA
V gene: TRBV29-1
CDR3 length: 10
clone size: NA
J gene: TRBJ1-2
CDR3 protein: SVSRGNYGYT

D gene: TRBD1
V gene: TRBV4-1
CDR3 length: 13
clone size: NA
J gene: TRBJ2-7
CDR3 protein: ASSQAGTGSYEQY

D gene: TRBD2
V gene: TRBV5-1
CDR3 length: 13
clone size: once
J gene: TRBJ2-3
CDR3 protein: ASSAGDGSTDTQY

D gene: TRBD1
V gene: TRBV19
CDR3 length: 13
clone size: NA
J gene: TRBJ1-1
CDR3 protein: ASSLAQGANTEAF

D gene: TRBD1
V gene: TRBV5-1
CDR3 length: 12
clone size: once
J gene: TRBJ1-1
CDR3 protein: ASSLWQGANEAF

D gene: NA
V gene: TRBV28
CDR3 length: 14
clone size: NA
J gene: TRBJ1-3
CDR3 protein: ASSSGQPFSGNTIY

D gene: NA
V gene: TRBV7-3
CDR3 length: 14
clone size: NA
J gene: TRBJ2-5
CDR3 protein: ASSPTGLAVQETQY

D gene: NA
V gene: TRBV15
CDR3 length: 11
clone size: NA
J gene: TRBJ2-1
CDR3 protein: ATRHGSHNEQF

D gene: NA
V gene: TRBV7-3
CDR3 length: 12
clone size: NA
J gene: TRBJ2-7
CDR3 protein: ASSRGIPNYEQY

D gene: NA
V gene: TRBV7-9
CDR3 length: 14
clone size: NA
J gene: TRBJ1-3
CDR3 protein: ASSSHHRVSGNTIY

D gene: NA
V gene: TRBV28
CDR3 length: 11
clone size: NA
J gene: TRBJ1-6
CDR3 protein: ASSRRGNSPLH

D gene: NA
V gene: TRBV14
CDR3 length: 9
clone size: NA
J gene: TRBJ2-3
CDR3 protein: ASSLEDTQY

D gene: NA
V gene: TRBV2
CDR3 length: 11
clone size: NA
J gene: TRBJ2-7
CDR3 protein: ASSLYRESEQY

D gene: NA
V gene: TRBV7-2
CDR3 length: 13
clone size: NA
J gene: TRBJ2-7
CDR3 protein: ASSLAGQDLYEQY

D gene: TRBD1
V gene: TRBV5-1
CDR3 length: 10
clone size: NA
J gene: TRBJ2-1
CDR3 protein: ASSIQGNEQF

D gene: NA
V gene: TRBV7-6
CDR3 length: 14
clone size: NA
J gene: TRBJ2-3
CDR3 protein: ASSLMTQGRIDTQY

D gene: NA
V gene: TRBV7-3
CDR3 length: 10
clone size: NA
J gene: TRBJ2-2
CDR3 protein: ASSFGAGELF

D gene: TRBD2
V gene: TRBV27
CDR3 length: 13
clone size: NA
J gene: TRBJ2-7
CDR3 protein: ASSFWQGGTYEQY

D gene: TRBD1
V gene: TRBV27
CDR3 length: 15
clone size: NA
J gene: TRBJ1-5
CDR3 protein: ASSSVSRTGGRQPQH

D gene: NA
V gene: TRBV7-6
CDR3 length: 13
clone size: NA
J gene: TRBJ1-6
CDR3 protein: ASSPTQQGSSPLH

D gene: NA
V gene: TRBV5-1
CDR3 length: 16
clone size: once
J gene: TRBJ1-4
CDR3 protein: ASSYYPGNRDEREKLF

D gene: TRBD1
V gene: TRBV6-1
CDR3 length: 12
clone size: NA
J gene: TRBJ1-2
CDR3 protein: ASSSGQSVYGYT

D gene: NA
V gene: TRBV5-1
CDR3 length: 13
clone size: NA
J gene: TRBJ2-3
CDR3 protein: ASSPDTLYTDTQY

D gene: NA
V gene: TRBV19
CDR3 length: 13
clone size: NA
J gene: TRBJ1-4
CDR3 protein: ASTDVGGADEKLF

D gene: TRBD1
V gene: TRBV6-4
CDR3 length: 12
clone size: NA
J gene: TRBJ2-3
CDR3 protein: ASSGTGHTDTQY

D gene: TRBD1
V gene: TRBV11-2
CDR3 length: 13
clone size: NA
J gene: TRBJ1-1
CDR3 protein: ASSLDGTGAYEAF

D gene: TRBD1
V gene: TRBV5-4
CDR3 length: 11
clone size: NA
J gene: TRBJ1-2
CDR3 protein: ASSVDRGNGYT

D gene: NA
V gene: TRBV7-9
CDR3 length: 15
clone size: NA
J gene: TRBJ1-2
CDR3 protein: ASSLVHFGHPTGGYT

D gene: TRBD2
V gene: TRBV7-7
CDR3 length: 18
clone size: NA
J gene: TRBJ2-2
CDR3 protein: ASSPTWPLAGIKFTGELF

D gene: TRBD1
V gene: TRBV11-1
CDR3 length: 12
clone size: NA
J gene: TRBJ1-6
CDR3 protein: ASSLGQANSPLH

D gene: NA
V gene: TRBV2
CDR3 length: 11
clone size: once
J gene: TRBJ2-1
CDR3 protein: AIPKVLGAEQF

D gene: NA
V gene: TRBV4-2
CDR3 length: 10
clone size: NA
J gene: TRBJ2-7
CDR3 protein: ASSGQTYEQY

D gene: TRBD1
V gene: TRBV5-6
CDR3 length: 12
clone size: NA
J gene: TRBJ1-1
CDR3 protein: ASSEGQGDTEAF

D gene: NA
V gene: TRBV28
CDR3 length: 11
clone size: NA
J gene: TRBJ2-3
CDR3 protein: ASGRVGTDTQY